What follows describes a single T cell receptor beta chain. Its antigen remains unknown. These data belong to a study of shared clonotypes between healthy human individuals. Study-level background: CD4 naive and CD4 memory each took three plates per donor, while CD8 naive took two and CD8 memory one.

Evenly divided among several immunoSEQ plates was the genomic DNA of each subset. Assay used: immunoSEQ multiplex PCR; TCRdb lists only in-frame clones, some missing. This table has about 2,100,000 clones, approximately 94% appearing once. Germline loops: CDR1 GTSNPN, CDR2 SVGIG (reference sequence). Germline trimming cut 7 bases from V and 0 bases from J; bases unmatched to any gene: 7. The CDR3 covers 16 residues. Naive CD8 cells lacked CD45RO, underwent positive selection for CCR7 and left out terminally differentiated effector memory CD45RA+ cells. The study's findings and limits: Sampling covered blood only; tissue repertoires likely differ.

The origin of this receptor is a man in his late teens or twenties in good health. Some clones in this sample may be carry-over from other donors' samples. The rearrangement joins TRBV30 to TRBJ2-6, with 9 positions matching TRBD2. Material: naive CD8+ T cells from PBMCs. The CDR3 protein is CASATSGISGANVLTF. In nucleotides, the CDR3 is TGTGCCTCTGCGACTAGCGGAATCTCTGGGGCCAACGTCCTGACTTTC.